This T cell receptor (beta chain) was recovered during a study of shared clonotypes between healthy human individuals. Study-wide points: Unshared clonotypes carried lower generation probabilities than those common to all four donors. Rarefaction showed sorted-subset sequencing was incomplete despite large depth.

Germline V CDR1 and CDR2: DFQATT, SNEGSKA (reference sequence). The CDR3 runs to 11 residues. Trimming stripped 2 bases from V and 5 bases from J, with 6 bases between. Sequencing was performed with immunoSEQ multiplex PCR; in TCRdb, only in-frame clones are kept and a portion is missing. The data show around 980,000 clones, around three quarters seen once. Of note for this clone: Its antigen remains unidentified.

Negatively enriched CD4+ T cells were divided by CD45RA into naive and memory. V is TRBV20-1 and J is TRBJ2-5; D is unclear. This receptor was identified in a man between 18 and 35 years old in good health. Some clones in this sample may be carry-over from other donors' samples. What was sequenced was memory CD4+ T cells from PBMCs. The subset is: CD45RA-negative fraction. The CDR3 sequence is CSARHMETQYF. In DNA form, the CDR3 reads TGCAGTGCTAGACATATGGAGACCCAGTACTTC.